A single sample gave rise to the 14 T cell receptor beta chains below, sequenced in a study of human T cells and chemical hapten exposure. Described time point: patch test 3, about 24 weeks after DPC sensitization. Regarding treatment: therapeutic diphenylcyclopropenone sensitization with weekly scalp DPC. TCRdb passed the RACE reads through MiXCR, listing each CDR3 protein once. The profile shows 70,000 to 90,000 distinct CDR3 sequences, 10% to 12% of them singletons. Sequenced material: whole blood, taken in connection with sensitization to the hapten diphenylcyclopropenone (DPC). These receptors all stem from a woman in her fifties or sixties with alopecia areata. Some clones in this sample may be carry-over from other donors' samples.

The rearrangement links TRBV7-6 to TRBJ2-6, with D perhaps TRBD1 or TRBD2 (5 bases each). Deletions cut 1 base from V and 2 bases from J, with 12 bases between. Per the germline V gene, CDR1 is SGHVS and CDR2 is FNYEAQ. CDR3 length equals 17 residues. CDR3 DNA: TGTGCCAGCAGCTTAGAATCAGGGAGAGCTGGGGCCAACGTCCTGACTTTC. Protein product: CASSLESGRAGANVLTF.

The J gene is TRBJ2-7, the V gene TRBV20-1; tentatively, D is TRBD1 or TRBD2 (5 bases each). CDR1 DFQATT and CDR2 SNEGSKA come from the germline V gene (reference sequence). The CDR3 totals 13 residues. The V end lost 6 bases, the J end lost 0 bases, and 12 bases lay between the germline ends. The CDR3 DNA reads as TGCAGTGCAGGGACCGTCCCCTCCTACGAGCAGTACTTC. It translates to CSAGTVPSYEQYF.

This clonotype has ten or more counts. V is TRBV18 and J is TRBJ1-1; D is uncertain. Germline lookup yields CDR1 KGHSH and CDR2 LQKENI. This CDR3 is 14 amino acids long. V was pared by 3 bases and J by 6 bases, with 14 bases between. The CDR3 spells CASSPLEERSEAFF. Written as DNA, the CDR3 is TGTGCCAGCTCACCGCTGGAGGAACGGTCTGAAGCTTTCTTT.

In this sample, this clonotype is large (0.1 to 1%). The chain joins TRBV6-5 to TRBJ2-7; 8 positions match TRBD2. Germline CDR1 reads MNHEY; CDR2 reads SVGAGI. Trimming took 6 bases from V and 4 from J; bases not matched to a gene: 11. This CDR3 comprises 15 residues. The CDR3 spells CASSPGLASQYEQYF. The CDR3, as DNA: TGTGCCAGCAGCCCCGGACTAGCAAGTCAATACGAGCAGTACTTC.

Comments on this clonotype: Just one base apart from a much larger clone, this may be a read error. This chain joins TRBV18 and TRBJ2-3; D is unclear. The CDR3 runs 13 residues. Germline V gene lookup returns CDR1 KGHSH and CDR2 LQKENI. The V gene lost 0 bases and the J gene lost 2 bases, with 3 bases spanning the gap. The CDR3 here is CASSPPNTDTQYF. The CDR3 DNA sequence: TGTGCCAGCTCACCACCGAACACAGATACGCAGTATTTT.

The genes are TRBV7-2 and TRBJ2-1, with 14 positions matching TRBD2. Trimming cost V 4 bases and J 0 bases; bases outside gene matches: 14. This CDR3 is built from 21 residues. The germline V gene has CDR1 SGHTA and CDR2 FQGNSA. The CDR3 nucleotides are TGTGCCAGCAGCTCGGGACCGGGACTAGCGGGAGTCAGGCCCTCCTACAATGAGCAGTTCTTC. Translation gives CASSSGPGLAGVRPSYNEQFF.

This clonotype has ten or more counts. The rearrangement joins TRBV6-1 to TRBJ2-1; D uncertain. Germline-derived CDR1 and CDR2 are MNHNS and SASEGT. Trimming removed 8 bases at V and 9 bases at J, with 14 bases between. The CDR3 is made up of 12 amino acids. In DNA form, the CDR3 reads TGTGCCAGCTTTCTCCTAGAAACTGAGCAGTTCTTC. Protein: CASFLLETEQFF.

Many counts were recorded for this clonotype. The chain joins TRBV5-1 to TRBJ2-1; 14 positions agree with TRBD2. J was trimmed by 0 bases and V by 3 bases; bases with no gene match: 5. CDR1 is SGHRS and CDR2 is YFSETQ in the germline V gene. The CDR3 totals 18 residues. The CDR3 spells CASSSGLAGASSYNEQFF. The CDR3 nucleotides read TGCGCCAGCAGCTCGGGACTAGCGGGGGCTAGCTCCTACAATGAGCAGTTCTTC.

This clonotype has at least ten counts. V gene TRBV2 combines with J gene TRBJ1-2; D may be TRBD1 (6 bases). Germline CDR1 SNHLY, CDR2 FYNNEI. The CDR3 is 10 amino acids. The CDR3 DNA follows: TGTGCGGGGGGCGAAGCGGGCTACACCTTC. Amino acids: CAGGEAGYTF.

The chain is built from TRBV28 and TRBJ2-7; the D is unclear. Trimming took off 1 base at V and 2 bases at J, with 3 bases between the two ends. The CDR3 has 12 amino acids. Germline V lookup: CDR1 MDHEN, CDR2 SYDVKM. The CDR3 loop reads CASSLFPYEQYF. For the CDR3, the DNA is TGTGCCAGCAGTTTATTTCCCTACGAGCAGTACTTC.

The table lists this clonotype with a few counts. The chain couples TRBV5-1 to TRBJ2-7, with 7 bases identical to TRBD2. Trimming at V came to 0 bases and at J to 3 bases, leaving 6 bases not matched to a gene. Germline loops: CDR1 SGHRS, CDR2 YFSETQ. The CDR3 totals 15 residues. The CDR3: CASSLGGTKDYEQYF. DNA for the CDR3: TGCGCCAGCAGCTTGGGCGGGACTAAGGACTACGAGCAGTACTTC.

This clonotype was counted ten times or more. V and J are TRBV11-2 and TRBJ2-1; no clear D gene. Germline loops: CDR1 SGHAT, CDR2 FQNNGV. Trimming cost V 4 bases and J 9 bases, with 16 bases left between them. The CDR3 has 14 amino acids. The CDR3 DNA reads TGTGCCAGCAGCTCAACCCCTGGGGTCATTGAGCAGTTCTTC. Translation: CASSSTPGVIEQFF.

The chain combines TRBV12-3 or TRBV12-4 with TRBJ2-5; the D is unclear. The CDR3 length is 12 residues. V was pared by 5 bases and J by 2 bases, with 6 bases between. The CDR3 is CASSHRQETQYF. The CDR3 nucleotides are TGTGCCAGCAGTCACCGACAAGAGACCCAGTACTTC.

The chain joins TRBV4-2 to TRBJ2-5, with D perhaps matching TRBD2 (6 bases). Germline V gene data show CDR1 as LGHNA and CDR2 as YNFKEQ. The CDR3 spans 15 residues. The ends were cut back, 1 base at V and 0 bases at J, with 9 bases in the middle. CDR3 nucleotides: TGTGCCAGCAGCCAAGTGCGGACTAACCAAGAGACCCAGTACTTC. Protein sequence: CASSQVRTNQETQYF.